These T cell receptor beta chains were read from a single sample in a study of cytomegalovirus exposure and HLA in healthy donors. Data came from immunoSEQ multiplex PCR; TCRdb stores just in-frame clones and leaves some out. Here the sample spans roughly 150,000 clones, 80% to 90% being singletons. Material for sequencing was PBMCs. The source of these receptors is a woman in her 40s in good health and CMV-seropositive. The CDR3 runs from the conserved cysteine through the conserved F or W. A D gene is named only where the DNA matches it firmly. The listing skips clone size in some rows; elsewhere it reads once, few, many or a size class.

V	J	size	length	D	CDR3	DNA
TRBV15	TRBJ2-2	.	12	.	CATSPGTGELFF	TGTGCCACCAGCCCGGGTACCGGGGAGCTGTTTTTT
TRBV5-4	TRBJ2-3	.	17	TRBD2	CASSSAGGGGAADTQYF	TGTGCCAGCAGCTCCGCCGGGGGCGGGGGGGCGGCAGATACGCAGTATTTT
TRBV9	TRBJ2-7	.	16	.	CASSVSAEVTNYEQYF	TGTGCCAGCAGCGTAAGTGCCGAGGTAACAAACTACGAGCAGTACTTC
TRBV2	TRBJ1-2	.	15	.	CASSEGGKSNYGYTF	TGTGCCAGCAGTGAAGGAGGCAAATCTAACTATGGCTACACCTTC
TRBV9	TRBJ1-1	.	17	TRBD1	CASSVEVTGGPNTEAFF	TGTGCCAGCAGCGTAGAAGTGACAGGGGGCCCGAACACTGAAGCTTTCTTT
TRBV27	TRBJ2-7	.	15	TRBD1	CASSARDRGTYEQYF	TGTGCCAGCAGTGCGAGGGACAGGGGGACCTACGAGCAGTACTTC
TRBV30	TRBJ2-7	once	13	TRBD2	CAWERAGGYEQYF	TGTGCCTGGGAACGAGCGGGGGGGTACGAGCAGTACTTC
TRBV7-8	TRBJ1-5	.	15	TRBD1	CASSSGQGENQPQHF	TGTGCCAGCAGCTCGGGACAGGGAGAAAATCAGCCCCAGCATTTT
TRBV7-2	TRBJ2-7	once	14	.	CASSLGPGTYEQYF	TGTGCCAGCAGCTTAGGGCCAGGGACCTACGAGCAGTACTTC
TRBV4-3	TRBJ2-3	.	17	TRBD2	CASSQGSPSGYTDTQYF	TGCGCCAGCAGCCAAGGTTCTCCTAGCGGGTACACAGATACGCAGTATTTT
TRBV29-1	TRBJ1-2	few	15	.	CSVEKTRGANYGYTF	TGCAGCGTTGAAAAAACCAGGGGCGCTAACTATGGCTACACCTTC
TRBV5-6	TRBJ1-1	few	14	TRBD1	CASSLRGLRTEAFF	TGTGCCAGCAGCCTCAGGGGGCTGAGGACTGAAGCTTTCTTT
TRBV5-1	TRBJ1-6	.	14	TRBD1	CASSEGQGRSPLHF	TGCGCCAGCAGCGAGGGACAGGGGCGGTCACCCCTCCACTTT
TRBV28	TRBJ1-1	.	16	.	CASRSTRWIVGTEAFF	TGTGCCAGCAGGTCTACCAGGTGGATCGTGGGCACTGAAGCTTTCTTT
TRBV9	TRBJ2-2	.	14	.	CASSPRGNTGELFF	TGTGCCAGCAGCCCACGCGGGAACACCGGGGAGCTGTTTTTT
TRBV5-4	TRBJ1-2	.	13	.	CASSLGGRGGYTF	TGTGCCAGCAGCTTGGGGGGAAGGGGAGGCTACACCTTC
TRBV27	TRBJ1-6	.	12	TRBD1	CASQGARSPLHF	TGTGCCAGCCAGGGGGCTAGATCACCCCTCCACTTT
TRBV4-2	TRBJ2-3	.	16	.	CASSQEGGLSADTQYF	TGTGCCAGCAGCCAGGAAGGCGGACTTAGCGCAGATACGCAGTATTTT
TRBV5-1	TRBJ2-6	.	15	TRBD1	CASSSTGSGANVLTF	TGCGCCAGCAGCTCGACAGGGTCTGGGGCCAACGTCCTGACTTTC
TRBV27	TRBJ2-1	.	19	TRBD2	CASSLLITSGRWRYNEQFF	TGTGCCAGCAGTTTATTAATAACTAGCGGGAGATGGAGGTACAATGAGCAGTTCTTC
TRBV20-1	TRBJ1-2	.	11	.	CSGRRDYGYTF	TGCAGTGGTCGGAGAGACTATGGCTACACCTTC
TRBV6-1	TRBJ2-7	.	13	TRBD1	CASPRDRGLEQYF	TGTGCCAGCCCGCGGGACAGGGGACTCGAGCAGTACTTC
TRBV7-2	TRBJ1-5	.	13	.	CASSLGQYQPQHF	TGTGCCAGCAGCTTAGGGCAGTATCAGCCCCAGCATTTT
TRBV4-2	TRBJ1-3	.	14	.	CASSQESSGNTIYF	TGTGCCAGCAGCCAAGAGTCTTCTGGAAACACCATATATTTT
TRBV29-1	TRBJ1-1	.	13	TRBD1	CSAYRGLNTEAFF	TGCAGCGCTTACAGGGGCCTGAACACTGAAGCTTTCTTT
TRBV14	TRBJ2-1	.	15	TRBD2	CASSQGREVYNEQFF	TGTGCCAGCAGCCAGGGGCGGGAGGTATACAATGAGCAGTTCTTC
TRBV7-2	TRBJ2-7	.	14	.	CASSGEQGWREQYF	TGTGCCAGCAGCGGAGAACAGGGATGGCGTGAGCAGTACTTC
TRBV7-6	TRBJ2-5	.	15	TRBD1	CASSFIDRAKETQYF	TGTGCCAGCAGCTTCATAGACAGGGCAAAAGAGACCCAGTACTTC
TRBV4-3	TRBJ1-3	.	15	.	CASSQGPGVGNTIYF	TGCGCCAGCAGCCAAGGACCAGGGGTTGGAAACACCATATATTTT
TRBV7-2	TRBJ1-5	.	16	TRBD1	CASSFAGTGSNQPQHF	TGTGCCAGCAGCTTCGCCGGGACAGGGAGCAATCAGCCCCAGCATTTT
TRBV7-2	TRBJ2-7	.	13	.	CASSFGGSYEQYF	TGTGCCAGCAGCTTTGGCGGCTCCTACGAGCAGTACTTC
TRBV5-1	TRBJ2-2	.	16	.	CASSLAGQGTFGELFF	TGCGCCAGCAGCTTGGCGGGGCAGGGGACCTTCGGGGAGCTGTTTTTT
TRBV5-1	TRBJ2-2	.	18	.	CASSPYEGAGGLTGELFF	TGCGCCAGCAGCCCCTACGAGGGGGCGGGAGGCTTAACCGGGGAGCTGTTTTTT
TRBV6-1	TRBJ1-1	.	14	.	CASSEVYTGTEAFF	TGTGCCAGCAGTGAGGTCTACACGGGCACTGAAGCTTTCTTT
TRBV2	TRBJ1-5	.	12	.	CASTRQGQPQHF	TGTGCCAGCACTCGGCAGGGTCAGCCCCAGCATTTT
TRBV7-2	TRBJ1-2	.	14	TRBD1	CASSYGQENSGYTF	TGTGCCAGCAGCTACGGACAGGAGAATAGTGGCTACACCTTC
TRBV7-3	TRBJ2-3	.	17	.	CASSSSRGGPTTDTQYF	TGTGCCAGCAGCTCCTCGCGCGGGGGCCCTACCACAGATACGCAGTATTTT
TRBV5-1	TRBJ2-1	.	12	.	CASSLPSNEQFF	TGCGCCAGCAGCCTCCCCAGCAATGAGCAGTTCTTC
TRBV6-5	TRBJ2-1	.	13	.	CASNTRTKLPQFF	TGTGCCAGCAATACAAGGACTAAATTACCGCAGTTCTTC
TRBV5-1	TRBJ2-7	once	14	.	CASSLGGREIQQYF	TGCGCCAGCAGCTTGGGAGGCAGGGAAATCCAGCAGTACTTC
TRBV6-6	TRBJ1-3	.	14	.	CASSYEGYGNTIYF	TGTGCCAGCAGTTACGAGGGTTACGGAAACACCATATATTTT
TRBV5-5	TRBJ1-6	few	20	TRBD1	CASSPEGTELLRSHNSPLHF	TGTGCCAGCAGCCCCGAAGGGACAGAACTTTTGCGATCCCACAATTCACCCCTCCACTTT
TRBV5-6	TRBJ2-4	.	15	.	CASSRVLEAKNIQYF	TGTGCCAGCAGCCGGGTCCTAGAGGCCAAAAACATTCAGTACTTC
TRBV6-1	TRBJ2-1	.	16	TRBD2	CASSVQGLAGGNEQFF	TGTGCCAGCAGTGTTCAGGGACTAGCGGGAGGGAATGAGCAGTTCTTC
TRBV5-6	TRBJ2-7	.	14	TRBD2	CASSLGGGSYEQYF	TGTGCCAGCAGCTTGGGGGGGGGATCCTACGAGCAGTACTTC
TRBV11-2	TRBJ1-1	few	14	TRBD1	CASSFQGANTEAFF	TGTGCCAGCAGCTTTCAGGGGGCGAACACTGAAGCTTTCTTT
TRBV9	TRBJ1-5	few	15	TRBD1	CASSVGTDYNQPQHF	TGTGCCAGCAGCGTCGGGACAGACTACAATCAGCCCCAGCATTTT
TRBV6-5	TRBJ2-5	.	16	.	CASSYSWAGQQETQYF	TGTGCCAGCAGTTACTCCTGGGCAGGACAGCAAGAGACCCAGTACTTC
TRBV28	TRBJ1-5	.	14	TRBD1	CASGLQGAHQPQHF	TGTGCCAGCGGCTTACAGGGGGCCCATCAGCCCCAGCATTTT
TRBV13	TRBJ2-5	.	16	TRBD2	CASSHDRSGGDETQYF	TGTGCCAGCAGCCACGACCGAAGCGGGGGGGATGAGACCCAGTACTTC
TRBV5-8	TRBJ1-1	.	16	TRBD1	CASSNRRGTGETEAFF	TGTGCCAGCAGTAACCGCCGCGGGACAGGGGAGACTGAAGCTTTCTTT
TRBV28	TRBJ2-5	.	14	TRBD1	CASSSGTGAETQYF	TGTGCCAGCAGTTCTGGGACAGGGGCAGAGACCCAGTACTTC
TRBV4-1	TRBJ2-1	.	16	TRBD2	CASSQVGGGTYNEQFF	TGCGCCAGCAGCCAAGTCGGGGGGGGCACCTACAATGAGCAGTTCTTC
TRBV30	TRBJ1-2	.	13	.	CAHIGVGWGGYTF	TGTGCCCACATTGGGGTGGGCTGGGGCGGCTACACCTTC